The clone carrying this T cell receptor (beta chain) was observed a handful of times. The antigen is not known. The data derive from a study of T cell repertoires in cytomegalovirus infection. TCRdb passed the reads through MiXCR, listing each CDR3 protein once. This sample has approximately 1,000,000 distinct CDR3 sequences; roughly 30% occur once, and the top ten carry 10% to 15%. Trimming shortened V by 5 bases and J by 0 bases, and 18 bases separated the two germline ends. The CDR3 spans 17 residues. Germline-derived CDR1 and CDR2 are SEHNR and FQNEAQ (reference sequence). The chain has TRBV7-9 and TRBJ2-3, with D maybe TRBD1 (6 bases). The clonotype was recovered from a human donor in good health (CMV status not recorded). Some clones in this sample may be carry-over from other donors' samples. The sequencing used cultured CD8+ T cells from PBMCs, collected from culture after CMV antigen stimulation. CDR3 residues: CASSGPGQRISTDTQYF. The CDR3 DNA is TGTGCCAGCAGCGGACCGGGACAACGAATCAGCACAGATACGCAGTATTTT.